This T cell receptor beta chain was identified during a study of blood T cell repertoires in COVID-19. Across the study: Whether acute or convalescent, the COVID-19 samples came from the United States, Italy and Spain. PBMCs, B-cell-depleted T cells, or T cells provided the cDNA or gDNA that made up the material.

Authors' processing steps: Quantification of nucleated cells was approximated via reference gene primer amplification. Method: immunoSEQ multiplex PCR; TCRdb's copy keeps in-frame clones and lacks some. The DNA was the basis for D and trimming; V, J and clone size are from that table. The table lists about 170,000 clones, around 80% of them singletons. CDR1 and CDR2 from the germline V gene are SGHAT and FQNNGV. J lost 6 bases, V lost 6 bases, and 14 bases had no gene match. The CDR3 spans 16 residues. Seattle patients were enrolled during active infection and followed longitudinally. V usage is TRBV11-2 and J usage is TRBJ1-5, with 7 bases that match TRBD1. The receptor was isolated from a woman in her 70s with COVID-19, enrolled during active disease. Input material: peripheral blood. Here the CDR3 reads CASSRIRRDRGQPQHF. The CDR3 DNA reads TGTGCCAGCAGTCGTATCCGCCGGGACAGAGGTCAGCCCCAGCATTTT.